This T cell receptor beta chain comes out of a study of cytomegalovirus exposure and HLA in healthy donors. About this clone itself: The antigen is undetermined.

Study observations and caveats: Accurate HLA-A and HLA-B prediction from TCR beta sequences was reported for most subjects.

Healthy bone marrow donors made up the donors. The germline gives CDR1 MGHRA, CDR2 YSYEKL. Trimming left V 4 bases short and J 4 bases short, with 16 bases between. CDR3 size: 15 residues. It was with 60 Vbeta and 13 Jbeta primers that the PCR ran. Assay used: immunoSEQ multiplex PCR; TCRdb lists only in-frame clones, some missing. The listing records 220,000 or so clones. This sequence joins TRBV4-1 and TRBJ2-5; possible D gene TRBD1, 5 bases. The receptor comes from a girl aged 2-15 years in good health and CMV-seropositive. Sequencing input: PBMCs. The CDR3 nucleotides are TGCGCCAGCAGCCCAGAGGACACGCTAAGAGAGACCCAGTACTTC. Protein: CASSPEDTLRETQYF.